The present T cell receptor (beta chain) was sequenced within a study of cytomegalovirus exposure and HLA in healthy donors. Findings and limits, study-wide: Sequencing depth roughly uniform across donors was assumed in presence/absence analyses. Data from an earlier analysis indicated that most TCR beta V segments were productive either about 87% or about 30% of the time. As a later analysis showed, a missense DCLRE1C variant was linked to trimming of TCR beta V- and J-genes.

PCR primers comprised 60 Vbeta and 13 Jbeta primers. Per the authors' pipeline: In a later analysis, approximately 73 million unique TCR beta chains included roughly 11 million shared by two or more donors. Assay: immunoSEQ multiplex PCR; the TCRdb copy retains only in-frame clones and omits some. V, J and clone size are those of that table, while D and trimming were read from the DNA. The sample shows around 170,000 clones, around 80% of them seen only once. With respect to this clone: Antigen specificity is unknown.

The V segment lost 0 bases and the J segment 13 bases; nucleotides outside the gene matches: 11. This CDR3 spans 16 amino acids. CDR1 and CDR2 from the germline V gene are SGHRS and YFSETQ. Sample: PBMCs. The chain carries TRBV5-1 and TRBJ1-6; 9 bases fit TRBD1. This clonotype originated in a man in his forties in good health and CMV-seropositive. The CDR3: CASSLGFSGTGFPLHF. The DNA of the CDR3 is TGCGCCAGCAGCTTGGGATTTTCCGGGACAGGGTTCCCCCTCCACTTT.